The rows below give T cell receptor beta chains drawn from one sample of a study of T cell changes during pregnancy in multiple sclerosis. Produced via immunoSEQ multiplex PCR; TCRdb's table is partial and in-frame only. Of tens of thousands of clones listed, around 84% are singletons. The sample was CD4+ T cells from peripheral blood mononuclear cells, taken before pregnancy. The source of these receptors is a female donor with multiple sclerosis, enrolled in a pregnancy study. Each CDR3 is given with its conserved first and last residue. Each record gives: V gene, D gene, clone size, CDR3 length, J gene, CDR3 protein, CDR3 DNA. The D gene is left open where the match is weak. Clone size is stated in some rows and not others, as once, few, many or a class when expanded.

v_call: TRBV5-1
d_call: TRBD1
clone_size: -
cdr3_length: 17
j_call: TRBJ2-3
cdr3_aa: CASSVQPGQGTENTQYF
cdr3_nt: TGCGCCAGCAGCGTTCAACCGGGACAGGGGACGGAGAATACGCAGTATTTT

v_call: TRBV7-3
d_call: -
clone_size: once
cdr3_length: 13
j_call: TRBJ1-1
cdr3_aa: CASSQTLNTEAFF
cdr3_nt: TGTGCCAGCAGCCAAACATTGAACACTGAAGCTTTCTTT

v_call: TRBV11-2
d_call: TRBD2
clone_size: -
cdr3_length: 15
j_call: TRBJ2-3
cdr3_aa: CASSPGEGKADTQYF
cdr3_nt: TGTGCCAGCAGCCCTGGGGAGGGAAAGGCAGATACGCAGTATTTT

v_call: TRBV5-1
d_call: TRBD1
clone_size: -
cdr3_length: 15
j_call: TRBJ2-7
cdr3_aa: CASSSGRGISYEQYF
cdr3_nt: TGCGCCAGCAGCTCTGGCAGGGGGATATCCTACGAGCAGTACTTC

v_call: TRBV19
d_call: TRBD1
clone_size: -
cdr3_length: 14
j_call: TRBJ2-5
cdr3_aa: CASTPTGIGETQYF
cdr3_nt: TGTGCCAGTACGCCGACAGGGATCGGAGAGACCCAGTACTTC

v_call: TRBV29-1
d_call: TRBD1
clone_size: -
cdr3_length: 14
j_call: TRBJ2-5
cdr3_aa: CSVGPTGRGETQYF
cdr3_nt: TGCAGCGTGGGACCGACAGGGAGAGGAGAGACCCAGTACTTC

v_call: TRBV5-1
d_call: -
clone_size: -
cdr3_length: 17
j_call: TRBJ2-1
cdr3_aa: CASSIGWGVAADNEQFF
cdr3_nt: TGCGCCAGCAGCATAGGATGGGGGGTAGCGGCAGACAATGAGCAGTTCTTC

v_call: TRBV30
d_call: TRBD2
clone_size: -
cdr3_length: 17
j_call: TRBJ2-1
cdr3_aa: CAWAPGLANQFYNEQFF
cdr3_nt: TGTGCCTGGGCGCCGGGACTAGCGAACCAATTCTACAATGAGCAGTTCTTC

v_call: TRBV9
d_call: -
clone_size: once
cdr3_length: 13
j_call: TRBJ1-4
cdr3_aa: CASSRGTNEKLFF
cdr3_nt: TGTGCCAGCTCAAGGGGAACTAATGAAAAACTGTTTTTT

v_call: TRBV27
d_call: TRBD2
clone_size: -
cdr3_length: 14
j_call: TRBJ2-1
cdr3_aa: CASSEREGQNEQFF
cdr3_nt: TGTGCCAGCAGTGAGCGGGAGGGCCAGAATGAGCAGTTCTTC

v_call: TRBV30
d_call: TRBD2
clone_size: -
cdr3_length: 15
j_call: TRBJ2-5
cdr3_aa: CAWSVHRAGGETQYF
cdr3_nt: TGTGCCTGGAGTGTACATCGGGCGGGAGGAGAGACCCAGTACTTC

v_call: TRBV19
d_call: -
clone_size: once
cdr3_length: 15
j_call: TRBJ1-5
cdr3_aa: CASSSIQYSNQPQHF
cdr3_nt: TGTGCCAGTAGTTCAATACAGTATAGCAATCAGCCCCAGCATTTT

v_call: TRBV7-2
d_call: TRBD2
clone_size: once
cdr3_length: 17
j_call: TRBJ2-7
cdr3_aa: CASSTYSGLAGDFEQYF
cdr3_nt: TGTGCCAGCAGCACCTACTCGGGGCTAGCGGGAGACTTCGAGCAGTACTTC

v_call: TRBV2
d_call: -
clone_size: -
cdr3_length: 15
j_call: TRBJ1-2
cdr3_aa: CASSDEPRLNYGYTF
cdr3_nt: TGTGCCAGCAGTGATGAACCTAGACTAAACTATGGCTACACCTTC

v_call: TRBV30
d_call: -
clone_size: -
cdr3_length: 14
j_call: TRBJ1-3
cdr3_aa: CAWRDWGAGNTIYF
cdr3_nt: TGTGCCTGGAGAGATTGGGGAGCGGGAAACACCATATATTTT

v_call: TRBV7-9
d_call: -
clone_size: -
cdr3_length: 14
j_call: TRBJ1-5
cdr3_aa: CASSSGARNQPQHF
cdr3_nt: TGTGCCAGCAGCTCAGGGGCCCGCAATCAGCCCCAGCATTTT

v_call: TRBV27
d_call: -
clone_size: few
cdr3_length: 13
j_call: TRBJ2-3
cdr3_aa: CASSFTYRDTQYF
cdr3_nt: TGTGCCAGCAGTTTCACCTACAGAGATACGCAGTATTTT

v_call: TRBV7-6
d_call: TRBD2
clone_size: -
cdr3_length: 21
j_call: TRBJ2-1
cdr3_aa: CASSLVGPGLAGRLGHNEQFF
cdr3_nt: TGTGCCAGCAGCTTAGTTGGGCCGGGACTAGCGGGAAGGTTAGGCCACAATGAGCAGTTCTTC

v_call: TRBV7-9
d_call: -
clone_size: -
cdr3_length: 14
j_call: TRBJ2-7
cdr3_aa: CASSAQDGDSEQYF
cdr3_nt: TGTGCCAGCAGCGCCCAGGACGGGGACTCCGAGCAGTACTTC

v_call: TRBV6-1
d_call: -
clone_size: once
cdr3_length: 12
j_call: TRBJ1-1
cdr3_aa: CASSVRNTEAFF
cdr3_nt: TGTGCCAGCAGCGTGAGGAACACTGAAGCTTTCTTT

v_call: TRBV9
d_call: TRBD2
clone_size: -
cdr3_length: 14
j_call: TRBJ2-2
cdr3_aa: CASSSRTSAGELFF
cdr3_nt: TGTGCCAGCAGCTCTCGGACTAGTGCCGGGGAGCTGTTTTTT

v_call: TRBV30
d_call: TRBD1
clone_size: -
cdr3_length: 13
j_call: TRBJ1-1
cdr3_aa: CAWRRGRVTEAFF
cdr3_nt: TGTGCCTGGAGGAGGGGGCGCGTCACTGAAGCTTTCTTT

v_call: TRBV4-1
d_call: -
clone_size: -
cdr3_length: 16
j_call: TRBJ2-2
cdr3_aa: CASSQESSGSAGELFF
cdr3_nt: TGCGCCAGCAGCCAAGAGTCCTCCGGGAGTGCCGGGGAGCTGTTTTTT

v_call: TRBV7-2
d_call: -
clone_size: -
cdr3_length: 14
j_call: TRBJ2-7
cdr3_aa: CASSLERLQYEQYF
cdr3_nt: TGTGCCAGCAGCTTAGAACGTTTGCAGTACGAGCAGTACTTC

v_call: TRBV29-1
d_call: -
clone_size: -
cdr3_length: 16
j_call: TRBJ2-3
cdr3_aa: CSVESQGGGGTDTQYF
cdr3_nt: TGCAGCGTTGAATCACAGGGGGGAGGGGGCACAGATACGCAGTATTTT

v_call: TRBV9
d_call: -
clone_size: -
cdr3_length: 15
j_call: TRBJ1-1
cdr3_aa: CASSPNREFRTEAFF
cdr3_nt: TGTGCCAGCAGCCCTAACAGGGAATTTAGGACTGAAGCTTTCTTT

v_call: TRBV11-2
d_call: TRBD2
clone_size: -
cdr3_length: 18
j_call: TRBJ2-1
cdr3_aa: CASSLGPTSGQFYNEQFF
cdr3_nt: TGTGCCAGCAGCTTAGGTCCGACTAGCGGCCAGTTCTACAATGAGCAGTTCTTC

v_call: TRBV2
d_call: TRBD2
clone_size: many
cdr3_length: 15
j_call: TRBJ2-2
cdr3_aa: CAIRTSGGALGELFF
cdr3_nt: TGTGCCATCCGGACTAGCGGGGGGGCGTTAGGGGAGCTGTTTTTT

v_call: TRBV7-9
d_call: -
clone_size: -
cdr3_length: 15
j_call: TRBJ1-2
cdr3_aa: CASSLAGIQEDGYTF
cdr3_nt: TGTGCCAGCAGCTTAGCAGGAATTCAGGAAGATGGCTACACCTTC

v_call: TRBV5-4
d_call: -
clone_size: once
cdr3_length: 14
j_call: TRBJ2-2
cdr3_aa: CASSLASETGELFF
cdr3_nt: TGTGCCAGCAGCTTGGCCAGTGAAACCGGGGAGCTGTTTTTT

v_call: TRBV18
d_call: TRBD1
clone_size: -
cdr3_length: 15
j_call: TRBJ1-2
cdr3_aa: CASSPDPGTGGYYTF
cdr3_nt: TGTGCCAGCTCACCGGACCCGGGGACAGGGGGATACTACACCTTC

v_call: TRBV5-1
d_call: TRBD1
clone_size: -
cdr3_length: 16
j_call: TRBJ1-1
cdr3_aa: CASSPPEQGPNTEAFF
cdr3_nt: TGCGCCAGCAGCCCTCCCGAACAGGGGCCGAACACTGAAGCTTTCTTT